These 10 T cell receptor beta chains were all obtained from the same sample, sequenced in a study of early T cells in non-severe SARS-CoV-2 infection. From the 5' RACE reads, TCRdb called clonotypes with MiXCR, one entry per CDR3 protein. The data hold 83,000 or so distinct CDR3 sequences, with 8.5% to 12% observed a single time. This specimen consisted of whole blood, obtained at baseline. These receptors originate from an adult who was a healthcare worker with PCR-confirmed SARS-CoV-2 infection or an uninfected control (not recorded which).

V gene TRBV28 combines with J gene TRBJ2-2; D gene unclear. CDR1 is MDHEN and CDR2 is SYDVKM in the germline V gene. V lost 6 bases, J lost 8 bases, and 10 bases lay in between. CDR3 size: 12 residues. The CDR3 sequence: CASSRLQGELFF. For the CDR3, the DNA is TGTGCCAGCAGCCGACTCCAGGGGGAGCTGTTTTTT.

This clonotype came up many times. V is TRBV29-1 and J is TRBJ1-4; D unclear. V dropped 3 bases and J dropped 7 bases, with 15 bases sitting between them. CDR3 length: 14 residues. Germline assignment: CDR1 SQVTM and CDR2 ANQGSEA. CDR3 loop: CSVEVGGNAEKLFF. The DNA of the CDR3 is TGCAGCGTTGAGGTGGGAGGGAACGCTGAAAAACTGTTTTTT.

The chain joins TRBV28 to TRBJ2-7; TRBD1 agrees at 7 bases. This CDR3 has 15 residues. The germline gives CDR1 MDHEN, CDR2 SYDVKM. Trimming cost V 5 bases and J 2 bases; bases outside gene matches: 9. CDR3 region: CASSPPMTGPYEQYF. CDR3 sequence (DNA): TGTGCCAGCAGTCCCCCAATGACAGGGCCCTACGAGCAGTACTTC. Based on the CDR3 plus reference TRBV28 and TRBJ2-7, the full variable domain is DVKVTQSSRYLVKRTGEKVFLECVQDMDHENMFWYRQDPGLGLRLIYFSYDVKMKEKGDIPEGYSVSREKKERFSLILESASTNQTSMYLCASSPPMTGPYEQYFGPGTRLTVT.

The CDR3 protein is CASRQVEETQYF. Written as DNA, the CDR3 is TGTGCCAGCAGACAGGTGGAAGAGACCCAGTACTTC. The V gene is TRBV7-8, the J gene TRBJ2-5; weak D call: TRBD1 (5 bases). The CDR3 covers 12 residues. CDR1 and CDR2 from the germline V gene are SGHVS and FQNEAQ. V lost 6 bases to trimming and J lost 3 bases, with 8 bases between them. Complete variable domain (other parts from reference TRBV7-8 and TRBJ2-5): GAGVSQSPRYKVAKRGQDVALRCDPISGHVSLFWYQQALGQGPEFLTYFQNEAQLDKSGLPSDRFFAERPEGSVSTLKIQRTQQEDSAVYLCASRQVEETQYFGPGTRLLVL.

This chain joins TRBV5-1 and TRBJ2-1, with a tentative D call TRBD1 (5 bases). CDR3 length: 15 residues. CDR1 and CDR2 from the germline V gene are SGHRS and YFSETQ. The germline V and J ends were trimmed by 0 bases and 7 bases, with 14 bases remaining between them. The CDR3 protein is CASSLGAGYRNEQFF. DNA for the CDR3: TGCGCCAGCAGCTTGGGGGCAGGGTACCGTAATGAGCAGTTCTTC. The complete variable domain, with remaining parts taken from reference TRBV5-1 and TRBJ2-1, reads KAGVTQTPRYLIKTRGQQVTLSCSPISGHRSVSWYQQTPGQGLQFLFEYFSETQRNKGNFPGRFSGRQFSNSRSEMNVSTLELGDSALYLCASSLGAGYRNEQFFGPGTRLTVL.

This clonotype was seen only a few times. The rearrangement uses TRBV5-1 and TRBJ1-1; no firm D call. The CDR3 loop spans 12 amino acids. The germline V gene encodes CDR1 SGHRS and CDR2 YFSETQ. The V gene lost 2 bases and the J gene lost 8 bases, with 10 bases spanning the gap. The DNA of the CDR3 is TGCGCCAGCAGCTTCGTCGGGATGGAAGCTTTCTTT. Amino acids: CASSFVGMEAFF. Looking up the rest from reference TRBV5-1 and TRBJ1-1 gives the full variable domain: KAGVTQTPRYLIKTRGQQVTLSCSPISGHRSVSWYQQTPGQGLQFLFEYFSETQRNKGNFPGRFSGRQFSNSRSEMNVSTLELGDSALYLCASSFVGMEAFFGQGTRLTVV.

Many counts were recorded for this clonotype. The rearrangement joins TRBV28 to TRBJ2-7, with 9 bases fitting TRBD2. There are 13 residues in the CDR3. J was trimmed by 5 bases and V by 6 bases; bases with no gene match: 5. Germline CDR1 is MDHEN and CDR2 is SYDVKM. The CDR3 bases are TGTGCCAGCAGGTCGAGGACTAGCGACGAGCAGTACTTC. It specifies CASRSRTSDEQYF.

There are a few counts of this clonotype. This chain links TRBV7-2 with TRBJ2-5; D gene uncertain. Germline assignment: CDR1 SGHTA and CDR2 FQGNSA. Deletions cut 1 base from V and 9 bases from J, with 9 bases between. The CDR3 totals 12 residues. The CDR3 sequence is CASSLDTASQYF. For the CDR3, the DNA is TGTGCCAGCAGCTTAGATACGGCCTCCCAGTACTTC.

There are many counts of this clonotype. The chain links TRBV20-1 to TRBJ2-7; D is unclear. The V end lost 0 bases, the J end lost 0 bases, and 12 bases lay between the germline ends. CDR3 size: 15 residues. Germline V lookup: CDR1 DFQATT, CDR2 SNEGSKA (reference sequence). This chain's CDR3 is CSARDLVTVSYEQYF. Here the CDR3 DNA reads TGCAGTGCTAGAGATCTCGTCACGGTCTCCTACGAGCAGTACTTC.

This rearrangement joins TRBV10-3 to TRBJ2-7, with no clear D. This CDR3 contains 14 residues. The ends were cut back, 0 bases at V and 2 bases at J, with 8 bases in the middle. Per germline, CDR1 ENHRY and CDR2 SYGVKD. The CDR3 sequence is CAISESVRTYEQYF. The CDR3 coding sequence is TGTGCCATCAGTGAGTCAGTGCGTACCTACGAGCAGTACTTC.